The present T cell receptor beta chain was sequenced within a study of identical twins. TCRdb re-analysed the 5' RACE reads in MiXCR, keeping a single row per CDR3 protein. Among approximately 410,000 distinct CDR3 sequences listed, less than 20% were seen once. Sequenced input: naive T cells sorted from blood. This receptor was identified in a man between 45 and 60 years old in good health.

For the CDR3, the DNA is TGCGCCAGCAGCTTACCACAGGGGTCCACCGGGGAGCTGTTTTTT. Encoded protein: CASSLPQGSTGELFF. This chain joins TRBV5-1 and TRBJ2-2; 7 nucleotides line up with TRBD1. The J segment lost 4 bases and the V segment lost 2 bases, leaving 5 bases of the junction unmatched. The CDR3 totals 15 residues. Germline loops: CDR1 SGHRS, CDR2 YFSETQ.